This entry concerns a single T cell receptor beta chain. This record belongs to a study of blood T cell repertoires in COVID-19. Overall study context: Collection of acute and convalescent COVID-19 samples took place in the United States, Italy and Spain.

Sequencing was performed with immunoSEQ multiplex PCR; in TCRdb, only in-frame clones are kept and a portion is missing. Found here are about 140,000 clones, around 80% of them singletons; the top ten hold around 5.5%. Clinical history as reported by participants underpinned cohort assignment. V shed 3 bases and J shed 0 bases, with 8 bases lying between them. The germline V gene has CDR1 SGHTA and CDR2 FQGNSA. This CDR3 spans 15 amino acids. Sample: PBMCs or T cells enriched from blood (not recorded which). This clonotype was obtained from a woman between 50 and 59 years old who had recovered from COVID-19. The V call is TRBV7-2, the J call TRBJ2-2; D possibly corresponds to TRBD1 (6 bases). CDR3 DNA: TGTGCCAGCAGCTTCCAGGGGTCGAACACCGGGGAGCTGTTTTTT. Amino acids: CASSFQGSNTGELFF.